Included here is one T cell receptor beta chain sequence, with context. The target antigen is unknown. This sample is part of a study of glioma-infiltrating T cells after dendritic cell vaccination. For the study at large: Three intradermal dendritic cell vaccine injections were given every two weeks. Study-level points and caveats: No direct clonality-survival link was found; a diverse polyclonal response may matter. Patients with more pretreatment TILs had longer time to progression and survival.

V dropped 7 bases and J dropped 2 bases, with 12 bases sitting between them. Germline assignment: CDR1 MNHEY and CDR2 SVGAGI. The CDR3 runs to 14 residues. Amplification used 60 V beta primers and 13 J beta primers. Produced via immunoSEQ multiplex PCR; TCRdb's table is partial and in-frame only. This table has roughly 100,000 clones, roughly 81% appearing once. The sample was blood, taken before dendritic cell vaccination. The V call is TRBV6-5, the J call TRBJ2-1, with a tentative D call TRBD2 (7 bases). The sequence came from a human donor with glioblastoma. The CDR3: CASKGGGAYNEQFF. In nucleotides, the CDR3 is TGTGCCAGCAAGGGGGGGGGAGCCTACAATGAGCAGTTCTTC.